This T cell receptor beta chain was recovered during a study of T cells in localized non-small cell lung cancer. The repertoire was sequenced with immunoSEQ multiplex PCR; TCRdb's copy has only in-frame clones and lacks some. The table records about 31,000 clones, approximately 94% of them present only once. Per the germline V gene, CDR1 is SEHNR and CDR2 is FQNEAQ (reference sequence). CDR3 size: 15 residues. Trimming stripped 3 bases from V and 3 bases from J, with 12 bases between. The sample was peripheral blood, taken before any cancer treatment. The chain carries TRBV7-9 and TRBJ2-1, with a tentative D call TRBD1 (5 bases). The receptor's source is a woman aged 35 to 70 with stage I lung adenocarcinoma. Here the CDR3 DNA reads TGTGCCAGCAGCTTCCCAGGGTTGAGCTACAATGAGCAGTTCTTC. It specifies CASSFPGLSYNEQFF.